Each of the 8 T cell receptor beta chains below was sequenced from the same sample in a study of tumor-infiltrating lymphocytes in primary liver carcinoma (dated 2017 in TCRdb). Total RNA and DNA were co-extracted from roughly 20-30 mg of bulk tissue with the AllPrep DNA/RNA mini kit, without cell sorting. Reads for this sample came from an Illumina HiSeq 2500. A constant-region primer and ProtoScript II reverse transcriptase were used to reverse-transcribe TCRbeta-specific cDNA from approximately 450 ng total RNA. The TCRbeta libraries were prepared through three rounds of nested multiplex PCR following a slightly modified ARM-PCR procedure. Each of the first two PCR rounds ran for roughly 9 cycles and used multiplex TRBV1-TRBV30 forward primers together with a Cbeta reverse primer. TCRdb redid the processing of the public reads, applying fastp at Q25 and MiXCR, and retained in-frame beta chains. A single entry per CDR3 protein holds the most common genes and DNA from its merged rows. This sample comprises approximately 110,000 distinct CDR3 sequences, approximately 82% of them detected only once. Approximately 20% of the sample comes from the top ten.

The sample comprised liver tumor tissue from sampling region 3. Interpreted using the paper, the cell subset or site label stands for: tumor region T3, left-lateral pole. These receptors were taken from a man aged 35 to 55 with primary liver carcinoma and hepatitis B virus infection.

Points on this clonotype: It is likely a read error, because the conserved phenylalanine at the end of the CDR3 is missing. The J gene is TRBJ2-7, the V gene TRBV29-1, with TRBD2 matching over 9 bases. Trimming at V came to 4 bases and at J to 2 bases, leaving 15 bases not matched to a gene. Germline CDR1 and CDR2: SQVTM and ANQGSEA. The CDR3 is 17 residues long. The CDR3 reads CSVAGGSTSGNPYEQYY. CDR3 nucleotides: TGCAGCGTTGCGGGCGGGTCGACTAGCGGAAACCCCTACGAGCAGTACTAC.

Points on this clonotype: This sequence may be a read error, since a much larger clone differs from it by one base. This chain links TRBV2 with TRBJ2-7; weak D call: TRBD2 (6 bases). The V and J ends lost 11 bases and 5 bases respectively, with 19 bases between them. The CDR3 sequence is 13 residues long. Germline V gene data show CDR1 as SNHLY and CDR2 as FYNNEI. CDR3 nucleotides: TGTGCCGGCAAGGGTAGCGGTAGGAACGAGCAGTACTTC. Translating it yields CAGKGSGRNEQYF.

Notes on this clonotype: The germline gene is not matched at one end of the junction; a read error may be the cause. This rearrangement joins TRBV6-4 to TRBJ2-2; 11 positions agree with TRBD1. The CDR3 is 14 residues long. From germline, CDR1 is MRHNA and CDR2 SNTAGT. The CDR3 reads CASSDGQGAEELFF. CDR3 DNA: TGTGCCAGTAGTGACGGACAGGGGGCCGAGGAGCTGTTTTTT.

Concerning this clonotype itself: Because it lacks the conserved phenylalanine or tryptophan at the end, this CDR3 is likely a read error. The genes are TRBV6-6 and TRBJ2-1; no clear D. The germline V gene encodes CDR1 MNHNY and CDR2 SVGAGI (reference sequence). The CDR3 has 13 amino acids. V was clipped by 2 bases and J by 6 bases, with 8 bases between them. The CDR3 nucleotides read TGTGCCAGCAGTTACCCAAGACGCAATGAGCAGTTCCTC. Amino acids: CASSYPRRNEQFL.

A note on this clonotype: An end of the junction differs from the germline gene, which may be a read error. The chain links TRBV7-9 to TRBJ2-7; D remains ambiguous. The CDR3 is 14 amino acids. Germline loops: CDR1 SEHNR, CDR2 FQNEAQ (reference sequence). The CDR3 nucleotides are TGTTCCAGCAGCACTACGGGCCCCCCGTACGAGCAGTACTTC. It encodes CSSSTTGPPYEQYF.

Worth noting for this clonotype: The CDR3 does not close with the conserved phenylalanine or tryptophan, likely indicating a read error. The chain uses TRBV6-1 and TRBJ2-1; 8 bases are shared with TRBD2. This CDR3 region has 16 residues. V was clipped by 3 bases and J by 6 bases; unmatched bases: 10. CDR1 and CDR2 from the germline V gene are MNHNS and SASEGT. The CDR3, as DNA: TGTGCCAGCAGTGATCGCCCCGGGACTAGTGGCAATGAGCAGTTCTTG. Translating gives CASSDRPGTSGNEQFL.

Details on this clonotype: At one end, the junction sequence differs from germline, possibly due to a read error. The chain is built from TRBV12-3 or TRBV12-4 and TRBJ1-4; TRBD1 might be the D (5 bases). This CDR3 spans 13 amino acids. As DNA, the CDR3 is TGTGCCATCAGTTTATCAGGGTTCGAAAAACTGTTTTTT. It yields the protein CAISLSGFEKLFF.

As regards this clonotype: Here the CDR3 omits its conserved ending phenylalanine or tryptophan, so a read error is the likely source. The chain carries TRBV11-3 and TRBJ1-1; D gene ambiguous. CDR1 and CDR2 from the germline V gene are SGHNT and YENEEA. This CDR3 contains 13 residues. Here the CDR3 reads CVSSLGFCSEAFS. CDR3 DNA: TGTGTCAGCAGCTTAGGTTTCTGCAGTGAAGCTTTCTCT.